Listed below are T cell receptor beta chains from one sample, sequenced in a study of cytomegalovirus exposure and HLA in healthy donors. This table comes from immunoSEQ multiplex PCR, and its TCRdb copy is limited to in-frame clones, with some not included. The sample has approximately 100,000 clones, 80% to 90% seen once. Sequences were obtained from PBMCs. The receptors originated from a man in his forties in good health and CMV-seronegative. The CDR3 runs from the conserved cysteine through the conserved F or W. Each record gives: clone size, V gene, J gene, D gene, CDR3 protein, CDR3 DNA. A D gene is named only where the DNA matches it firmly. Size is omitted from some rows. Given values are once, few, many or a class for expanded clones.

abundance: NA; v_gene: TRBV7-7; j_gene: TRBJ2-1; d_gene: TRBD1; CDR3aa: CASSRGQNNEQFF; CDR3nt: TGTGCCAGCAGCAGGGGACAGAACAATGAGCAGTTCTTC
abundance: NA; v_gene: TRBV18; j_gene: TRBJ1-5; d_gene: NA; CDR3aa: CASSPDADQPQHF; CDR3nt: TGTGCCAGCTCACCCGACGCGGATCAGCCCCAGCATTTT
abundance: NA; v_gene: TRBV11-2; j_gene: TRBJ1-2; d_gene: TRBD1; CDR3aa: CASSLVGTGNYGYTF; CDR3nt: TGTGCCAGCAGCTTAGTGGGGACAGGGAACTATGGCTACACCTTC
abundance: NA; v_gene: TRBV28; j_gene: TRBJ2-1; d_gene: NA; CDR3aa: CASSSGMGSYNEQFF; CDR3nt: TGTGCCAGCAGTTCGGGGATGGGCTCCTACAATGAGCAGTTCTTC
abundance: few; v_gene: TRBV6-4; j_gene: TRBJ2-3; d_gene: TRBD2; CDR3aa: CASSDIAGDTDTQYF; CDR3nt: TGTGCCAGCAGTGACATAGCGGGGGACACAGATACGCAGTATTTT
abundance: NA; v_gene: TRBV7-2; j_gene: TRBJ1-1; d_gene: NA; CDR3aa: CASSLVFSVANTEAFF; CDR3nt: TGTGCCAGCAGCTTAGTGTTCTCGGTAGCGAACACTGAAGCTTTCTTT
abundance: few; v_gene: TRBV4-3; j_gene: TRBJ1-3; d_gene: NA; CDR3aa: CASSQENSWVRDTIYF; CDR3nt: TGCGCCAGCAGCCAAGAAAATAGTTGGGTGAGGGACACCATATATTTT
abundance: once; v_gene: TRBV7-9; j_gene: TRBJ2-3; d_gene: NA; CDR3aa: CASSPAGTDTQYF; CDR3nt: TGTGCCAGCAGCCCCGCAGGAACAGATACGCAGTATTTT
abundance: NA; v_gene: TRBV2; j_gene: TRBJ2-7; d_gene: NA; CDR3aa: CASSEQGYEQYF; CDR3nt: TGTGCCAGCAGTGAGCAGGGTTACGAGCAGTACTTC
abundance: NA; v_gene: TRBV10-2; j_gene: TRBJ2-7; d_gene: TRBD1; CDR3aa: CASTKSDRDAAYEQYF; CDR3nt: TGCGCCAGCACCAAATCCGACAGGGACGCGGCCTACGAGCAGTACTTC
abundance: NA; v_gene: TRBV28; j_gene: TRBJ1-2; d_gene: NA; CDR3aa: CASSFPRGFSYGYTF; CDR3nt: TGTGCCAGCAGTTTCCCGCGGGGGTTTAGCTATGGCTACACCTTC
abundance: NA; v_gene: TRBV5-1; j_gene: TRBJ2-6; d_gene: NA; CDR3aa: CASSLGGFGANVLTF; CDR3nt: TGCGCCAGCAGCTTGGGAGGGTTCGGGGCCAACGTCCTGACTTTC
abundance: NA; v_gene: TRBV30; j_gene: TRBJ1-2; d_gene: NA; CDR3aa: CAWKGPYGYTF; CDR3nt: TGTGCCTGGAAGGGGCCTTATGGCTACACCTTC
abundance: NA; v_gene: TRBV7-9; j_gene: TRBJ2-7; d_gene: TRBD1; CDR3aa: CSSSSSGTGPLYEQYF; CDR3nt: TGTTCCAGCAGCTCATCCGGGACAGGGCCCCTCTACGAGCAGTACTTC
abundance: NA; v_gene: TRBV5-4; j_gene: TRBJ1-6; d_gene: TRBD1; CDR3aa: CASSGRTGDNSPLHF; CDR3nt: TGTGCCAGCAGCGGAAGGACAGGGGATAATTCACCCCTCCACTTT
abundance: NA; v_gene: TRBV18; j_gene: TRBJ2-1; d_gene: NA; CDR3aa: CASSPSVAGVSPSYNEQFF; CDR3nt: TGTGCCAGCTCACCAAGCGTAGCAGGGGTTTCACCGTCCTACAATGAGCAGTTCTTC
abundance: NA; v_gene: TRBV28; j_gene: TRBJ1-1; d_gene: NA; CDR3aa: CASHGGARNTEAFF; CDR3nt: TGTGCCAGCCATGGCGGGGCGCGGAACACTGAAGCTTTCTTT
abundance: NA; v_gene: TRBV14; j_gene: TRBJ2-3; d_gene: NA; CDR3aa: CASSPSFIDTQYF; CDR3nt: TGTGCCAGCAGCCCCTCCTTTATAGATACGCAGTATTTT
abundance: NA; v_gene: TRBV4-2; j_gene: TRBJ1-5; d_gene: NA; CDR3aa: CASSQEDNQPQHF; CDR3nt: TGTGCCAGCAGCCAGGAGGACAATCAGCCCCAGCATTTT
abundance: NA; v_gene: TRBV9; j_gene: TRBJ1-6; d_gene: NA; CDR3aa: CASSVGRARGFDNSPLHF; CDR3nt: TGTGCCAGCAGCGTAGGTCGGGCCAGGGGTTTCGATAATTCACCCCTCCACTTT
abundance: few; v_gene: TRBV20-1; j_gene: TRBJ2-3; d_gene: NA; CDR3aa: CSATGVDTQYF; CDR3nt: TGCAGTGCTACAGGGGTAGATACGCAGTATTTT
abundance: NA; v_gene: TRBV5-1; j_gene: TRBJ1-6; d_gene: TRBD1; CDR3aa: CASSLAGGQSNSPLHF; CDR3nt: TGCGCCAGCAGCTTGGCCGGGGGACAGAGTAATTCACCCCTCCACTTT
abundance: NA; v_gene: TRBV27; j_gene: TRBJ2-3; d_gene: TRBD2; CDR3aa: CASRKLAGDPRLSTDTQYF; CDR3nt: TGTGCCAGCCGAAAACTAGCGGGGGATCCACGACTTAGCACAGATACGCAGTATTTT
abundance: NA; v_gene: TRBV19; j_gene: TRBJ1-2; d_gene: NA; CDR3aa: CASSSFGRETQPYGYTF; CDR3nt: TGTGCCAGTAGCTCTTTCGGACGGGAAACTCAACCCTATGGCTACACCTTC
abundance: NA; v_gene: TRBV5-1; j_gene: TRBJ1-4; d_gene: TRBD1; CDR3aa: CASSLGDSDREKLFF; CDR3nt: TGCGCCAGCAGCTTGGGGGACAGCGACCGTGAAAAACTGTTTTTT
abundance: NA; v_gene: TRBV19; j_gene: TRBJ2-3; d_gene: TRBD2; CDR3aa: CASRDSGLALGDTQYF; CDR3nt: TGTGCCAGTCGAGATAGCGGGCTGGCTTTAGGAGATACGCAGTATTTT
abundance: NA; v_gene: TRBV11-1; j_gene: TRBJ1-1; d_gene: TRBD1; CDR3aa: CASHPGQGMNTEAFF; CDR3nt: TGTGCCAGCCACCCGGGACAGGGGATGAACACTGAAGCTTTCTTT
abundance: NA; v_gene: TRBV5-4; j_gene: TRBJ2-7; d_gene: TRBD2; CDR3aa: CASSLASGKLEQYF; CDR3nt: TGTGCCAGCAGCTTGGCTAGCGGGAAGCTCGAGCAGTACTTC
abundance: NA; v_gene: TRBV27; j_gene: TRBJ1-2; d_gene: TRBD1; CDR3aa: CASSSYRGKDYGYTF; CDR3nt: TGTGCCAGCAGTTCTTACAGGGGTAAGGACTATGGCTACACCTTC
abundance: once; v_gene: TRBV6-5; j_gene: TRBJ2-2; d_gene: NA; CDR3aa: CASGLRGSGELFF; CDR3nt: TGTGCCAGCGGATTACGAGGGAGCGGGGAGCTGTTTTTT
abundance: NA; v_gene: TRBV2; j_gene: TRBJ1-1; d_gene: NA; CDR3aa: CASKPDPRGNTEAFF; CDR3nt: TGTGCCAGCAAACCGGACCCGCGGGGGAACACTGAAGCTTTCTTT
abundance: NA; v_gene: TRBV11-2; j_gene: TRBJ2-7; d_gene: NA; CDR3aa: CASSLVVSTYEQYF; CDR3nt: TGTGCCAGCAGCTTAGTCGTCAGTACCTACGAGCAGTACTTC
abundance: NA; v_gene: TRBV6-1; j_gene: TRBJ2-5; d_gene: TRBD2; CDR3aa: CASGSGGVLETQYF; CDR3nt: TGTGCCAGCGGTAGCGGGGGGGTTTTGGAGACCCAGTACTTC
abundance: NA; v_gene: TRBV9; j_gene: TRBJ1-3; d_gene: NA; CDR3aa: CASSKPDTRNTIYF; CDR3nt: TGTGCCAGCAGCAAACCGGACACTCGAAACACCATATATTTT
abundance: NA; v_gene: TRBV19; j_gene: TRBJ1-5; d_gene: NA; CDR3aa: CASSGGKGVRPQHF; CDR3nt: TGTGCCAGTAGCGGGGGGAAAGGGGTCAGGCCCCAGCATTTT
abundance: NA; v_gene: TRBV2; j_gene: TRBJ1-5; d_gene: NA; CDR3aa: CASSEGSAGVNQPQHF; CDR3nt: TGTGCCAGCAGTGAAGGGTCAGCGGGAGTCAATCAGCCCCAGCATTTT
abundance: NA; v_gene: TRBV6-4; j_gene: TRBJ2-3; d_gene: TRBD2; CDR3aa: CASSDGRGADTQYF; CDR3nt: TGTGCCAGCAGTGACGGGCGGGGGGCAGATACGCAGTATTTT
abundance: NA; v_gene: TRBV6-1; j_gene: TRBJ1-2; d_gene: NA; CDR3aa: CASSVVVDSSYGYTF; CDR3nt: TGTGCCAGCAGTGTGGTAGTCGACTCGTCCTACGGCTACACCTTC
abundance: few; v_gene: TRBV19; j_gene: TRBJ2-2; d_gene: NA; CDR3aa: CASSIEPITGELFF; CDR3nt: TGTGCCAGTAGTATAGAGCCTATCACCGGGGAGCTGTTTTTT
abundance: NA; v_gene: TRBV19; j_gene: TRBJ1-1; d_gene: NA; CDR3aa: CASNPRGYTEAFF; CDR3nt: TGTGCCAGTAACCCCAGGGGCTACACTGAAGCTTTCTTT
abundance: few; v_gene: TRBV9; j_gene: TRBJ2-7; d_gene: NA; CDR3aa: CASSVGSDSYEQYF; CDR3nt: TGTGCCAGCAGCGTAGGATCAGACTCCTACGAGCAGTACTTC
abundance: NA; v_gene: TRBV5-5; j_gene: TRBJ1-1; d_gene: TRBD1; CDR3aa: CASSLGPGGVFAEAFF; CDR3nt: TGTGCCAGCAGCTTGGGGCCAGGGGGCGTTTTCGCTGAAGCTTTCTTT
abundance: NA; v_gene: TRBV4-1; j_gene: TRBJ2-3; d_gene: TRBD2; CDR3aa: CASSQEGGGANTDTQYF; CDR3nt: TGCGCCAGCAGCCAAGAGGGCGGGGGGGCCAACACAGATACGCAGTATTTT
abundance: NA; v_gene: TRBV6-1; j_gene: TRBJ1-1; d_gene: NA; CDR3aa: CASRGAPNTEAFF; CDR3nt: TGTGCCAGCAGAGGGGCTCCGAACACTGAAGCCTTCTTT
abundance: NA; v_gene: TRBV28; j_gene: TRBJ2-5; d_gene: TRBD1; CDR3aa: CASSQGGSQETQYF; CDR3nt: TGTGCCAGCAGTCAAGGGGGCTCCCAAGAGACCCAGTACTTC
abundance: NA; v_gene: TRBV27; j_gene: TRBJ1-1; d_gene: NA; CDR3aa: CASSDGAEAFF; CDR3nt: TGTGCCAGCAGCGACGGGGCTGAAGCTTTCTTT
abundance: once; v_gene: TRBV2; j_gene: TRBJ1-5; d_gene: NA; CDR3aa: CASRVTGDQPQHF; CDR3nt: TGTGCCAGCAGAGTGACAGGAGATCAGCCCCAGCATTTT
abundance: once; v_gene: TRBV2; j_gene: TRBJ2-7; d_gene: NA; CDR3aa: CASSDLGSIYEQYF; CDR3nt: TGTGCCAGCAGTGATCTAGGGAGTATCTACGAGCAGTACTTC
abundance: NA; v_gene: TRBV2; j_gene: TRBJ1-3; d_gene: TRBD1; CDR3aa: CASSAGTGPGNTIYF; CDR3nt: TGTGCCAGCAGCGCCGGGACAGGGCCGGGAAACACCATATATTTT
abundance: NA; v_gene: TRBV30; j_gene: TRBJ1-6; d_gene: NA; CDR3aa: CAWSLGEISPLHF; CDR3nt: TGTGCCTGGAGTCTAGGGGAAATATCACCCCTCCACTTT
abundance: NA; v_gene: TRBV6-1; j_gene: TRBJ1-6; d_gene: NA; CDR3aa: CASSEAADSYYNSPLHF; CDR3nt: TGTGCCAGCAGTGAAGCTGCGGACAGCTATTATAATTCACCCCTCCACTTT
abundance: NA; v_gene: TRBV5-4; j_gene: TRBJ1-2; d_gene: TRBD1; CDR3aa: CASSPTGHDLDGYTF; CDR3nt: TGTGCCAGCAGCCCGACAGGGCACGACTTGGATGGCTACACCTTC
abundance: NA; v_gene: TRBV29-1; j_gene: TRBJ2-7; d_gene: NA; CDR3aa: CSVEERKTAYEQYF; CDR3nt: TGCAGCGTTGAAGAGCGGAAGACGGCATACGAGCAGTACTTC
abundance: NA; v_gene: TRBV19; j_gene: TRBJ1-2; d_gene: TRBD1; CDR3aa: CASSIGDRKNYGYTF; CDR3nt: TGTGCCAGTAGTATTGGGGACAGGAAAAACTATGGCTACACCTTC
abundance: NA; v_gene: TRBV5-4; j_gene: TRBJ1-1; d_gene: NA; CDR3aa: CASSPDRLMNTEAFF; CDR3nt: TGTGCCAGCAGCCCGGACAGACTCATGAACACTGAAGCTTTCTTT
abundance: NA; v_gene: TRBV15; j_gene: TRBJ2-7; d_gene: NA; CDR3aa: CATSRDGRGGAYEQYF; CDR3nt: TGTGCCACCAGCAGAGATGGGAGGGGGGGGGCTTACGAGCAGTACTTC
abundance: once; v_gene: TRBV5-1; j_gene: TRBJ2-2; d_gene: NA; CDR3aa: CASSLTNTGELFF; CDR3nt: TGCGCCAGCAGCCTAACGAACACCGGGGAGCTGTTTTTT
abundance: NA; v_gene: TRBV10-2; j_gene: TRBJ1-2; d_gene: TRBD1; CDR3aa: CASGGQGRIYGYTF; CDR3nt: TGCGCCAGTGGGGGACAGGGACGAATCTATGGCTACACCTTC
abundance: NA; v_gene: TRBV5-6; j_gene: TRBJ2-5; d_gene: NA; CDR3aa: CASSLVWDSQPRKETQYF; CDR3nt: TGTGCCAGCAGCTTGGTCTGGGACTCCCAGCCCCGAAAAGAGACCCAGTACTTC